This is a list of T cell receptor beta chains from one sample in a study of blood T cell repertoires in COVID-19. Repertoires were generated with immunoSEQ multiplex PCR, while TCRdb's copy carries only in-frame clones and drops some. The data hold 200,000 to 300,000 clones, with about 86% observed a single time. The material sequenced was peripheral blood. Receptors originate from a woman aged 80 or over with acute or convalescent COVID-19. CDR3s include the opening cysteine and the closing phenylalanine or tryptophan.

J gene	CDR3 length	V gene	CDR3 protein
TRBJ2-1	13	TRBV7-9	CASSKQANNEQFF
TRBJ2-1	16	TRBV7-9	CASTRTGSVIYNEQFF
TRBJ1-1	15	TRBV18	CASSKRQGWDTEAFF
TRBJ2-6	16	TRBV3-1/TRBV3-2	CASSLRTGSGANVLTF
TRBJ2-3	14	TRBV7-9	CASSLEVWQDTQYF
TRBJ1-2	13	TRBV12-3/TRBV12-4	CASSFEGSYGYTF
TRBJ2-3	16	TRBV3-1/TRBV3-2	CASSQKRGPSTDTQYF
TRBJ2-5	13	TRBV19	CASSTGEWETQYF
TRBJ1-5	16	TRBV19	CASSPRTGRDVQPQHF
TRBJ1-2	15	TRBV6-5	CASKKGPGPNYGYTF
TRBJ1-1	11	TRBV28	CVVPSGTEAFF
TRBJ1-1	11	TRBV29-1	CSVDGRWEAFF
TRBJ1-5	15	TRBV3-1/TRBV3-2	CASSQGASGNQPQHF
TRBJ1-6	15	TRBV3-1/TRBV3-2	CASSQLTGYNSPLHF
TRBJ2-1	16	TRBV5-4	CASSLGGLAGYNEQFF
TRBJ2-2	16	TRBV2	CASSSPGQRNTGELFF
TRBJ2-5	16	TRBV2	CASSEKEGTGQETQYF
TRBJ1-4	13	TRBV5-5	CASSLATAEKLFF
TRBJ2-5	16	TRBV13	CASSLAGLAVEETQYF
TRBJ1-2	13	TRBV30	CAWTPGGTYGYTF
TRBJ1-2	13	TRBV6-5	CASSRGVGYGYTF
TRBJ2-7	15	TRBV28	CASSSLGGPPYEQYF
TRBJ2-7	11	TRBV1	CTAQWYYEQYF
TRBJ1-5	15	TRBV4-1	CASSQEGTANQPQHF
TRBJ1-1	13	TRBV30	CALVLDRNTEAFF
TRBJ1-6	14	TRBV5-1	CASSLEQAGSPLHF
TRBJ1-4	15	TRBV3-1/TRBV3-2	CASSLTGGKNEKLFF
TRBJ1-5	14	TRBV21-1	CASSRALQGQPQHF
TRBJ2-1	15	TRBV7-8	CASSLGTGFYNEQFF
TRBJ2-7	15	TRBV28	CASRNSRGGSHEQYF
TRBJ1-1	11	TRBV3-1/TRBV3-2	CASSQGTEAFF
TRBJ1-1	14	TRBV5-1	CASAGGPLNTEAFF
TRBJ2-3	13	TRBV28	CASKTGNPDTQYF
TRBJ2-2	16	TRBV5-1	CASSPRSQGGTGELFF
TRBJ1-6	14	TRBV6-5	CASSYRLESSPLHF
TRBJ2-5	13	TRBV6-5	CASRTSGGETQYF
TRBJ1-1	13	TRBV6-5	CASTRQGNTEAFF
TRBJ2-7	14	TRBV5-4	CASSPRGGIYEQYF
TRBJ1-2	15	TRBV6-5	CASSSAQGWLRGYTF
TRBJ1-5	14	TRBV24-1	CATSGGQVGQPQHF
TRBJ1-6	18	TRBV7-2	CASSLGGQRVGYNSPLHF
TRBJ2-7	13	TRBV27	CASRERGLNEQYF
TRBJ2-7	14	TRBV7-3	CASSLGTGTYEQYF
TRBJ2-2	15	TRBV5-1	CASSSQGWDTGELFF
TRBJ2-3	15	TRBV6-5	CASSPERGPTDTQYF
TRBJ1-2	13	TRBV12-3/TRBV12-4	CASSLQGPYGYTF
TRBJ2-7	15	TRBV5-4	CASSSWTGGTDEQYF
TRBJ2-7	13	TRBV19	CASKIPGGYEQYF
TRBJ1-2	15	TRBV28	CASREAGGELMGYTF
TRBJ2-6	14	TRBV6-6	CATGPSSGANVLTF
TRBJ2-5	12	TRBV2	CASSERRETQYF
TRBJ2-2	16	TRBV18	CASSPPSVANTGELFF
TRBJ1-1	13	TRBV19	CASSIAKNTEAFF
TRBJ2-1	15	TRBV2	CASLGWGVTYNEQFF
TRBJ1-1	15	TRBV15	CATSVWDRSSGEAFF
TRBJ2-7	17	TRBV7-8	CASTPVASGGLAYEQYF
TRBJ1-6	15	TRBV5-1	CASSLGDRVDSPLHF
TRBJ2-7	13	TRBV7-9	CASSPGGGYEQYF
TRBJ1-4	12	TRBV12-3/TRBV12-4	CASSQFNEKLFF
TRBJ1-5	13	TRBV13	CASSLAGNQPQHF